The 12 T cell receptor beta chains reported below all come from one sample, sequenced in a study of patients and donors after allogeneic stem cell transplantation. TCRdb analysed the RT-PCR reads with MiXCR anew, one entry per CDR3 protein. The table lists about 960,000 distinct CDR3 sequences, roughly 18% of them singletons. Source material: blood, either unsorted or a sorted T cell fraction (not recorded which). These receptor sequences come from a human donor who was either an allogeneic HSCT recipient or a stem cell or donor lymphocyte infusion donor (not recorded which). It is not recorded whose cells these are; they may come from a transplant donor.

This clonotype appeared once. V usage is TRBV15 and J usage is TRBJ2-5, with TRBD1 matching over 7 bases. The CDR3 sequence is 15 residues long. In germline, CDR1 is LNHNV, CDR2 YYDKDF (reference sequence). J was trimmed by 1 base and V by 2 bases; bases with no gene match: 4. The CDR3 DNA follows: TGTGCCACCAGCAGACCCGGGACAGCCCAAGAGACCCAGTACTTC. Its protein product is CATSRPGTAQETQYF.

This clonotype was seen a handful of times. CDR3 protein: CASSLRDDQPQHF. CDR3 in DNA: TGTGCCAGCAGCCTCCGAGACGATCAGCCCCAGCATTTT. The chain is built from TRBV7-2 and TRBJ1-5; the D is unclear. Germline V gives CDR1 SGHTA, CDR2 FQGNSA. This CDR3 region has 13 residues. Trimming stripped 5 bases from V and 5 bases from J, with 10 bases between.

The V and J genes are TRBV7-3 and TRBJ2-3, with D uncertain. CDR3 length: 15 amino acids. V dropped 0 bases and J dropped 1 base, with 8 bases sitting between them. The germline gives CDR1 SGHTA, CDR2 FQGTGA. In DNA, the CDR3 is TGTGCCAGCAGCTTAACGGTCAGAGGCACAGATACGCAGTATTTT. Its protein product is CASSLTVRGTDTQYF.

This clonotype was seen more than once but under ten times. The V call is TRBV7-2, the J call TRBJ2-7, with D uncertain. The CDR3 has 15 amino acids. Between the trimmed V and J ends, which lost 2 bases and 0 bases, there was a span of 11 bases. Germline CDR1 is SGHTA and CDR2 is FQGNSA. The DNA of the CDR3 is TGTGCCAGCAGCTTATCCGACTCCAGCTCCTACGAGCAGTACTTC. Translating gives CASSLSDSSSYEQYF.

This clonotype was picked up a small number of times. The gene calls are TRBV27 and TRBJ2-1; TRBD1 is a possible D gene (6 bases). This CDR3 has 14 amino acids. V gave up 4 bases and J gave up 4 bases, with 11 bases separating them. Germline V gene sequence: CDR1 MNHEY, CDR2 SMNVEV (reference sequence). CDR3 nucleotide sequence: TGTGCCAGCAGTTACTCCAGGGGTTACAATGAGCAGTTCTTC. Protein product: CASSYSRGYNEQFF.

This clonotype showed up just a few times. The chain has TRBV20-1 and TRBJ2-7, with 7 bases aligning to TRBD2. V shed 0 bases and J 2 bases; nucleotides not matched to a gene: 7. The CDR3 extends over 15 amino acids. The germline V gene encodes CDR1 DFQATT and CDR2 SNEGSKA (reference sequence). The CDR3 region is CSARDWASGTYEQYF. The DNA for the CDR3 is TGCAGTGCTAGAGATTGGGCTAGCGGAACCTACGAGCAGTACTTC.

In this sample, this clonotype turned up a few times. The chain is built from TRBV24-1 and TRBJ2-5, with 7 bases matching TRBD1. V was pared by 5 bases and J by 1 base, with 9 bases of the junction left unmatched. This CDR3 region has 16 residues. CDR1 is KGHDR, CDR2 SFDVKD, per germline. CDR3 loop: CATSALTGKGQETQYF. CDR3 nucleotide sequence: TGTGCCACCAGTGCCCTGACAGGGAAGGGCCAAGAGACCCAGTACTTC.

This clonotype has only a few counts. V and J are TRBV24-1 and TRBJ2-1; 7 bases align to TRBD1. V trimming: 6 bases; J trimming: 0 bases; junction bases outside the gene matches: 4. CDR3 length: 15 amino acids. The V gene's germline CDR1 is KGHDR and CDR2 SFDVKD. This chain's CDR3 is CATSYRDSSYNEQFF. Here the CDR3 DNA reads TGTGCCACCAGTTACCGGGACAGCTCCTACAATGAGCAGTTCTTC.

This clonotype has just a few counts. V is TRBV20-1 and J is TRBJ2-1; 8 positions match TRBD2. V dropped 3 bases and J dropped 4; count of bases not matched to a gene: 2. CDR1 is DFQATT and CDR2 is SNEGSKA in the germline V gene (reference sequence). The CDR3 sequence is 13 residues long. The CDR3 DNA reads TGCAGTGCTAGCGGGAGGGGTTACAATGAGCAGTTCTTC. The encoded protein is CSASGRGYNEQFF.

V and J are TRBV5-1 and TRBJ2-2; D call uncertain. The V end lost 0 bases, the J end lost 6 bases, and 15 bases lay between the germline ends. There are 16 residues in the CDR3. Germline V gene lookup returns CDR1 SGHRS and CDR2 YFSETQ. CDR3 DNA: TGCGCCAGCAGCTTGGCCGTGGGCGCATCGGCCGGGGAGCTGTTTTTT. This sequence encodes CASSLAVGASAGELFF.

This clonotype was seen a few times. The chain joins TRBV29-1 to TRBJ2-5; no reliable D call. There are 11 residues in the CDR3. Germline lookup yields CDR1 SQVTM and CDR2 ANQGSEA. The ends were cut back, 4 bases at V and 1 base at J, with 4 bases in the middle. CDR3 sequence reads: CSVASQETQYF. The CDR3 bases are TGCAGCGTTGCCAGCCAAGAGACCCAGTACTTC.

The chain combines TRBV20-1 with TRBJ2-7; D possibly corresponds to TRBD1 (6 bases). Trimming took 6 bases from V and 6 from J, leaving 15 bases between them. Germline V gives CDR1 DFQATT, CDR2 SNEGSKA (reference sequence). The length of the CDR3 is 12 residues. Here the CDR3 reads CSASVTGFEQYF. The DNA of the CDR3 is TGCAGTGCGTCCGTAACAGGGTTCGAGCAGTACTTC.